This TCR beta chain was found in a study of control samples from healthy donors and cancer patients. As for this clone: One end of the junction varies from germline; a read error may be responsible.

Per germline, CDR1 MNHEY and CDR2 SVGEGT. The CDR3 has 16 amino acids. Data came from immunoSEQ multiplex PCR; TCRdb stores just in-frame clones and leaves some out. This sample yields approximately 220,000 clones, of which over 90% are seen a single time; roughly 1.6% belongs to the top ten. The sequence was obtained from a man aged 45-65 years in good health. The sequenced sample consisted of blood. This rearrangement joins TRBV6-2 or TRBV6-3 to TRBJ2-2, with TRBD2 matching over 7 bases. CDR3 in DNA: TGTGCCAGCAGTTACTCGGCGGGGGAGCCCACCCGGGAGCTGTTTTTT. It codes for CASSYSAGEPTRELFF.